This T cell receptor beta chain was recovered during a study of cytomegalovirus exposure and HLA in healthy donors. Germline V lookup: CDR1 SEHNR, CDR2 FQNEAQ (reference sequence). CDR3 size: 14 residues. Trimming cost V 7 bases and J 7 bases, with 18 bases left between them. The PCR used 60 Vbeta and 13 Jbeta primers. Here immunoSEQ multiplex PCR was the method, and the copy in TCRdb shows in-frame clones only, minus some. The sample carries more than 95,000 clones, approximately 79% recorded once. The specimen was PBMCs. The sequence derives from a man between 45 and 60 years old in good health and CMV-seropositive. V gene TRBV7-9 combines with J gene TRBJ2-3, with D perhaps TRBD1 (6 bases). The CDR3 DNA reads TGTGCCAGCAACCCCGCCCAGGGGCGTCATACGCAGTATTTT. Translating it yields CASNPAQGRHTQYF. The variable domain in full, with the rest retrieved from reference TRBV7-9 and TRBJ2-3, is DTGVSQNPRHKITKRGQNVTFRCDPISEHNRLYWYRQTLGQGPEFLTYFQNEAQLEKSRLLSDRFSAERPKGSFSTLEIQRTEQGDSAMYLCASNPAQGRHTQYFGPGTRLTVL.